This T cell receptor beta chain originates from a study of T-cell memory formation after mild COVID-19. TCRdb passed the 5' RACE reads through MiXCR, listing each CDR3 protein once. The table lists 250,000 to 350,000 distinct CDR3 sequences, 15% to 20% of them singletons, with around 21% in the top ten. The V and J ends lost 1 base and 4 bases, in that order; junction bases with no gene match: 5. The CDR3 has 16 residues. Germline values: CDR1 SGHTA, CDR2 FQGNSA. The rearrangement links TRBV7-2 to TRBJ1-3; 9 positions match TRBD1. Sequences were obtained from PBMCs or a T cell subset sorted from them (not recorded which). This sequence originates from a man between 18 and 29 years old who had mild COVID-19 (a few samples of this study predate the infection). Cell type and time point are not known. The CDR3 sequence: CASSLGGTGTGNTIYF. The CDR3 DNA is TGTGCCAGCAGCTTAGGGGGGACAGGGACAGGAAACACCATATATTTT.